This TCR beta chain was sequenced for a study of blood T cell repertoires in COVID-19. This CDR3 spans 13 amino acids. V shed 10 bases and J shed 5 bases, with 18 bases lying between them. Looked up from germline, CDR1 is MNHEY and CDR2 is SMNVEV (reference sequence). Clones were sequenced by immunoSEQ multiplex PCR, and TCRdb holds only the in-frame ones, with some missing. The repertoire has around 70,000 clones, 81% of them found once; the top ten carry 20% to 25%. Sequencing was performed on peripheral blood. The rearrangement joins TRBV27 to TRBJ2-7, with D perhaps matching TRBD1 (7 bases). The TCR comes from a woman aged 70 to 79 with acute or convalescent COVID-19. This CDR3 reads CATLDYDRDEQYF. In nucleotides, the CDR3 is TGTGCCACCCTGGACTACGACAGGGACGAGCAGTACTTC.